This passage covers 21 T cell receptor beta chains from one sample sequenced in a study of blood T cell repertoires in COVID-19. Produced via immunoSEQ multiplex PCR; TCRdb's table is partial and in-frame only. This sample carries around 700,000 clones, just under 90% of them seen once, and the ten largest clones take roughly 0.26%. Source material: peripheral blood. Receptor source: a woman aged 18 to 35 with acute or convalescent COVID-19.

The chain couples TRBV3-1 (or the pseudogene TRBV3-2) to TRBJ2-2; 7 positions agree with TRBD2. The J segment lost 0 bases and the V segment lost 1 base, leaving 8 bases of the junction unmatched. The germline V gene has CDR1 LGHDT and CDR2 YNNKEL (reference sequence). The CDR3 contains 18 residues. The DNA for the CDR3 is TGTGCCAGCAGCCAAGCGGGCACTAGCGCTTCGAACACCGGGGAGCTGTTTTTT. Amino acid sequence: CASSQAGTSASNTGELFF.

The CDR3 spells CASTDKANYGYTF. CDR3 DNA sequence: TGTGCCAGCACAGACAAAGCTAACTATGGCTACACCTTC. The V gene is TRBV28, the J gene TRBJ1-2; D uncertain. There are 13 residues in the CDR3. Trimming stripped 7 bases from V and 0 bases from J, with 9 bases between. Germline CDR1 is MDHEN and CDR2 is SYDVKM.

The rearrangement uses TRBV7-3 and TRBJ2-1, with 7 bases fitting TRBD2. Trimming took 5 bases from V and 5 from J; bases not matched to a gene: 9. The CDR3 has 15 amino acids. Germline loops: CDR1 SGHTA, CDR2 FQGTGA. CDR3 region: CASSPSGSGDNEQFF. DNA for the CDR3: TGTGCCAGCAGCCCCTCGGGAAGCGGGGACAATGAGCAGTTCTTC.

V is TRBV9 and J is TRBJ2-7; possibly TRBD2 for D (6 bases). Between the trimmed V and J ends, which lost 0 bases and 4 bases, there was a span of 11 bases. There are 14 residues in the CDR3. Germline V gene lookup returns CDR1 SGDLS and CDR2 YYNGEE. CDR3 coding DNA: TGTGCCAGCAGCGTAGAAGGGACTCGTTACGAGCAGTACTTC. Protein: CASSVEGTRYEQYF.

The CDR3 reads CASRRTGRVDGYTF. The CDR3 DNA reads as TGTGCCAGCAGACGAACAGGTAGGGTCGATGGCTACACCTTC. The chain employs TRBV5-6 and TRBJ1-2, with D maybe TRBD1 (5 bases). Germline V gene data show CDR1 as SGHDT and CDR2 as YYEEEE. V lost 5 bases and J 6 bases, leaving 17 bases between the germline ends. This CDR3 contains 14 residues.

The chain recombines TRBV15 with TRBJ1-1; 11 nucleotides align to TRBD1. The CDR3 is made up of 18 amino acids. Trimming at V came to 0 bases and at J to 0 bases, leaving 6 bases not matched to a gene. The V gene's germline CDR1 is LNHNV and CDR2 YYDKDF (reference sequence). The CDR3: CATSREDRGLGMNTEAFF. The CDR3 region has the DNA TGTGCCACCAGCAGAGAGGACAGGGGGCTAGGAATGAACACTGAAGCTTTCTTT.

The rearrangement uses TRBV6-2 or TRBV6-3 and TRBJ2-3; weak D call: TRBD2 (5 bases). CDR3 length: 16 residues. The ends were cut back, 6 bases at V and 5 bases at J, with 21 bases in the middle. Germline values: CDR1 MNHEY, CDR2 SVGEGT. CDR3 bases: TGTGCCAGCAGCGCATTGGACTCAATTTTGATAGATACGCAGTATTTT. Protein product: CASSALDSILIDTQYF.

The CDR3 spells CASSKERGGRGNYGYTF. CDR3 DNA sequence: TGTGCCAGCAGCAAAGAAAGAGGGGGTAGAGGCAACTATGGCTACACCTTC. The genes are TRBV21-1 and TRBJ1-2; the table names TRBD1, a call not compared with the DNA. TRBV21-1 is a documented pseudogene. The CDR3 sequence is 17 residues long.

The chain couples TRBV28 to TRBJ1-1; 9 bases align to TRBD1. Trimming cost V 0 bases and J 4 bases; bases outside gene matches: 6. Germline-derived CDR1 and CDR2 are MDHEN and SYDVKM. The CDR3 is 16 residues long. CDR3 protein: CASSLWGDREATEAFF. As DNA, the CDR3 is TGTGCCAGCAGTTTATGGGGGGACAGGGAGGCCACTGAAGCTTTCTTT.

This clone was seen only once. CDR3 amino acids: CASSFRETQYF. Written as DNA, the CDR3 is TGTGCCAGCAGCTTCAGGGAGACCCAGTACTTC. The chain links TRBV5-4 to TRBJ2-5; D uncertain. The CDR3 contains 11 residues. Trimming cost V 2 bases and J 5 bases, with 4 bases left between them. Germline CDR1 and CDR2: SGHNT and YYREEE (reference sequence).

J is TRBJ1-3 and V is TRBV4-3; 10 bases fit TRBD1. The germline V gene has CDR1 LGHNA and CDR2 YSLEER. The CDR3 covers 15 residues. V gave up 5 bases and J gave up 7 bases; unmatched junction bases: 8. CDR3 protein: CASSSSTGGRNTIYF. The CDR3 DNA follows: TGCGCCAGCAGCTCATCGACAGGGGGCCGCAACACCATATATTTT.

For the CDR3, the DNA is TGTGCCACCCAGATGGTGGATGGGGGCTTGAACGAGCAGTACTTC. The encoded protein is CATQMVDGGLNEQYF. The genes are TRBV7-9 and TRBJ2-7, with a weak D call TRBD1 (6 bases). Germline loops: CDR1 SEHNR, CDR2 FQNEAQ (reference sequence). The ends were cut back, 10 bases at V and 5 bases at J, with 24 bases in the middle. The CDR3 spans 15 residues.

The rearrangement links TRBV27 to TRBJ1-2; D is possibly TRBD1 (5 bases). Trimming cost V 2 bases and J 4 bases, with 11 bases left between them. CDR1 MNHEY and CDR2 SMNVEV come from the germline V gene (reference sequence). The CDR3 is 14 amino acids. The CDR3, as DNA: TGTGCCAGCAGTTTAATTGGGGCCAGCTATGGCTACACCTTC. Translated: CASSLIGASYGYTF.

The genes are TRBV2 and TRBJ1-1; no clear D gene. Germline lookup yields CDR1 SNHLY and CDR2 FYNNEI. The CDR3 is 12 amino acids. V lost 10 bases and J 1 base, leaving 10 bases between the germline ends. CDR3 bases: TGTGCCACCCTCACAGCGAACACTGAAGCTTTCTTT. It specifies CATLTANTEAFF.

The V gene is TRBV7-2, the J gene TRBJ1-2, with a weak D call TRBD1 (6 bases). The CDR3 has 15 residues. V shed 1 base and J shed 4 bases, with 13 bases lying between them. The germline CDR1 and CDR2 sequences are SGHTA and FQGNSA. This chain's CDR3 is CASSLEAGQIYGYTF. In nucleotides, the CDR3 is TGTGCCAGCAGCTTAGAGGCAGGACAGATCTATGGCTACACCTTC.

This chain links TRBV6-6 with TRBJ1-1; D is ambiguous. The germline V and J ends were trimmed by 10 bases and 1 base, with 4 bases remaining between them. The CDR3 has 10 amino acids. Germline lookup yields CDR1 MNHNY and CDR2 SVGAGI (reference sequence). In DNA form, the CDR3 reads TGTGCCACGTGGAACACTGAAGCTTTCTTT. Protein: CATWNTEAFF.

The rearrangement links TRBV6-6 to TRBJ2-7, with 7 positions matching TRBD1. Trimming at V came to 6 bases and at J to 2 bases, leaving 7 bases not matched to a gene. CDR1 and CDR2 from the germline V gene are MNHNY and SVGAGI (reference sequence). The CDR3 totals 14 residues. The CDR3 DNA is TGTGCCAGCAGCACAAACAGGGGAACCTACGAGCAGTACTTC. Translating it yields CASSTNRGTYEQYF.

The V gene is TRBV19, the J gene TRBJ1-4; D is perhaps TRBD1 (6 bases). CDR3 length: 15 amino acids. Trimming left V 5 bases short and J 0 bases short, with 10 bases between. The germline V gene encodes CDR1 LNHDA and CDR2 SQIVND (reference sequence). CDR3 protein: CASSSRQATNEKLFF. The DNA of the CDR3 is TGTGCCAGTAGTTCCCGACAGGCAACTAATGAAAAACTGTTTTTT.

The genes are TRBV19 and TRBJ2-7; the match to TRBD1 covers 9 bases. Germline V gives CDR1 LNHDA, CDR2 SQIVND (reference sequence). The CDR3 loop spans 14 amino acids. The V gene end was trimmed by 5 bases and the J gene end by 5 bases; junction bases not matched to a gene: 7. Written as DNA, the CDR3 is TGTGCCAGTAGTCCCCGGGACAGGGTCAACGAGCAGTACTTC. The encoded protein is CASSPRDRVNEQYF.

Comments on this clone: The junction departs from germline at one end; a sequencing error may be responsible. CDR3 nucleotide sequence: TGTGCCAGCTGCTTAGGTGGAGGGGCGGTTGGGGAGCAGTACTTC. Residues: CASCLGGGAVGEQYF. V usage is TRBV7-2 and J usage is TRBJ2-7, with D possibly TRBD2 on 6 matching bases. Germline-derived CDR1 and CDR2 are SGHTA and FQGNSA. The CDR3 runs to 15 residues.

The V call is TRBV3-1 (or the pseudogene TRBV3-2), the J call TRBJ2-6; the D is unclear. From germline, CDR1 is LGHDT and CDR2 YNNKEL (reference sequence). The V end lost 2 bases, the J end lost 4 bases, and 12 bases lay between the germline ends. CDR3 length: 16 residues. The CDR3 reads CASSQPTVPGANVLTF. CDR3 nucleotides: TGTGCCAGCAGCCAACCCACGGTCCCCGGGGCCAACGTCCTGACTTTC.